This passage covers 22 T cell receptor beta chains from one sample sequenced in a study of control samples from healthy donors and cancer patients (dated by TCRdb to 2018 to 2021). The library was built by means of the immunoSEQ multiplex PCR assay. TCRdb took this table from immuneACCESS and kept in-frame rearrangements with V and J called. Such tables lack part of the clones; where checked against another copy, unresolved V genes explain under half of the gap, and the rest is unexplained. The sample table contains some 150,000 clones; only one count was recorded for 85% to 95% of them. Jointly, the top ten make up roughly 13% of the sample. Sequenced sample: blood. The receptors come from a man in his forties in good health.

The chain has TRBV5-1 and TRBJ1-4, with unresolved D. The CDR3 is made up of 16 amino acids. The germline V gene encodes CDR1 SGHRS and CDR2 YFSETQ. The germline V and J ends were trimmed by 0 bases and 0 bases, with 9 bases remaining between them. The CDR3: CASSLVGQTTNEKLFF. DNA of the CDR3: TGCGCCAGCAGCTTGGTCGGGCAAACAACTAATGAAAAACTGTTTTTT. Full variable domain (outside the CDR3, taken from reference TRBV5-1 and TRBJ1-4): KAGVTQTPRYLIKTRGQQVTLSCSPISGHRSVSWYQQTPGQGLQFLFEYFSETQRNKGNFPGRFSGRQFSNSRSEMNVSTLELGDSALYLCASSLVGQTTNEKLFFGSGTQLSVL.

V usage is TRBV9 and J usage is TRBJ2-1, with 8 bases matching TRBD2. With 2 bases clipped from V and 7 bases from J, the junction kept 5 bases outside the gene matches. Germline CDR1 reads SGDLS; CDR2 reads YYNGEE. The CDR3 runs 14 residues. CDR3 nucleotide sequence: TGTGCCAGCAGCGTTGGGCGGGGGGCAAATGAGCAGTTCTTC. Its protein product is CASSVGRGANEQFF.

This rearrangement joins TRBV10-2 to TRBJ1-4; unclear D gene. The CDR3 extends over 16 amino acids. V was shortened by 8 bases and J by 4 bases, with 20 bases between the two germline ends. Per germline, CDR1 WSHSY and CDR2 SAAADI. CDR3 loop: CASALFRGLINEKLFF. CDR3 coding DNA: TGCGCCAGCGCCCTGTTTCGAGGGCTGATTAATGAAAAACTGTTTTTT.

The chain recombines TRBV27 with TRBJ2-1; no clear D. Germline CDR1 and CDR2: MNHEY and SMNVEV (reference sequence). The CDR3 runs to 12 residues. The germline V and J ends were trimmed by 3 bases and 8 bases, with 8 bases remaining between them. The CDR3 loop is CASSFVGDEQFF. DNA for the CDR3: TGTGCCAGCAGTTTCGTTGGGGATGAGCAGTTCTTC.

The V gene is TRBV2, the J gene TRBJ1-4; 7 bases map to TRBD1. V dropped 6 bases and J dropped 1; count of bases not matched to a gene: 2. Germline-derived CDR1 and CDR2 are SNHLY and FYNNEI. This CDR3 spans 14 amino acids. CDR3: CASSQGGTNEKLFF. The CDR3 coding sequence is TGTGCCAGCAGCCAGGGGGGAACTAATGAAAAACTGTTTTTT.

V and J are TRBV9 and TRBJ2-5; 7 positions match TRBD2. The V segment lost 4 bases and the J segment 0 bases; nucleotides outside the gene matches: 9. The CDR3 spans 16 residues. Germline V gene sequence: CDR1 SGDLS, CDR2 YYNGEE. CDR3 DNA: TGTGCCAGCAGCCGAGGCCCGGGGGGAAACCAAGAGACCCAGTACTTC. It encodes CASSRGPGGNQETQYF.

CDR3 DNA: TGTGCCAGCTCACCACCGGGGGTGGGGAACACTGAAGCTTTCTTT. It is translated as CASSPPGVGNTEAFF. The chain is built from TRBV18 and TRBJ1-1, with a possible D match to TRBD1 (5 bases). Trimming removed 0 bases at V and 1 base at J, with 9 bases between. Per the germline V gene, CDR1 is KGHSH and CDR2 is LQKENI. This CDR3 spans 15 amino acids.

A single count supports this clone. The chain joins TRBV19 to TRBJ1-6, with TRBD1 identical over 8 bases. Germline CDR1 is LNHDA and CDR2 is SQIVND (reference sequence). Trimming at V came to 9 bases and at J to 14 bases, leaving 12 bases not matched to a gene. The CDR3 is 13 residues long. DNA for the CDR3: TGTGCCAGCGCGACCGGGACAGGCTTCACCCTCCACTTT. This codes for CASATGTGFTLHF.

This sequence joins TRBV12-3 or TRBV12-4 and TRBJ1-1, with unresolved D. Trimming stripped 3 bases from V and 7 bases from J, with 6 bases between. CDR3 length equals 11 residues. The CDR3 reads CASSLYSEAFF. In DNA form, the CDR3 reads TGTGCCAGCAGTTTGTACAGTGAAGCTTTCTTT.

The V gene is TRBV6-5, the J gene TRBJ1-1; D is unclear. This CDR3 is 13 amino acids long. V shed 2 bases and J shed 3 bases, with 7 bases lying between them. Germline V gene sequence: CDR1 MNHEY, CDR2 SVGAGI. CDR3 DNA: TGTGCCAGCAGTTACGATCCGTACACTGAAGCTTTCTTT. The encoded protein is CASSYDPYTEAFF.

The CDR3 region is CASSLNMDPTEAFF. The CDR3 DNA sequence: TGCGCCAGCAGCTTGAACATGGACCCGACTGAAGCTTTCTTT. This chain joins TRBV5-1 and TRBJ1-1; unclear D gene. This CDR3 region has 14 residues. The V gene's germline CDR1 is SGHRS and CDR2 YFSETQ. V lost 1 base, J lost 5 bases, and 12 bases lay in between.

The chain links TRBV19 to TRBJ2-1, with TRBD2 as a possible D gene (6 bases). The CDR3 is made up of 16 amino acids. V was trimmed by 5 bases and J by 10 bases, leaving 24 bases between them. Germline lookup yields CDR1 LNHDA and CDR2 SQIVND (reference sequence). The CDR3 is CASSPYPTSTPEEQFF. CDR3 nucleotides: TGTGCCAGTAGTCCCTACCCGACTAGTACCCCAGAAGAGCAGTTCTTC.

The chain carries TRBV19 and TRBJ2-5; D is undetermined. Germline lookup yields CDR1 LNHDA and CDR2 SQIVND (reference sequence). V was cut by 10 bases and J by 2 bases, with 14 bases left in between. The CDR3 contains 13 residues. The CDR3 loop is CATSTIAQETQYF. CDR3 nucleotides: TGTGCCACCTCGACAATCGCGCAAGAGACCCAGTACTTC. Using reference TRBV19 and TRBJ2-5 for the parts outside the CDR3, the full variable domain is DGGITQSPKYLFRKEGQNVTLSCEQNLNHDAMYWYRQDPGQGLRLIYYSQIVNDFQKGDIAEGYSVSREKKESFPLTVTSAQKNPTAFYLCATSTIAQETQYFGPGTRLLVL.

The genes are TRBV2 and TRBJ1-1, with D unresolved. The CDR3 totals 12 residues. V was shortened by 7 bases and J by 5 bases, with 11 bases between the two germline ends. The germline V gene has CDR1 SNHLY and CDR2 FYNNEI. The CDR3 region is CASTGRGTEAFF. The CDR3 DNA follows: TGTGCCAGCACCGGTAGAGGGACTGAAGCTTTCTTT.

V gene TRBV19 combines with J gene TRBJ1-2; D not certain. Trimming took off 7 bases at V and 8 bases at J, with 14 bases between the two ends. CDR3 size: 12 residues. Per germline, CDR1 LNHDA and CDR2 SQIVND (reference sequence). The CDR3 coding sequence is TGTGCCAGTAAAGGCAGGATTGACGGCTACACCTTC. Its protein product is CASKGRIDGYTF.

The rearrangement joins TRBV5-8 to TRBJ2-7, with D tentatively TRBD2 (5 bases). Per germline, CDR1 SGHTS and CDR2 YDEGEE. Trimming removed 4 bases at V and 4 bases at J, with 15 bases between. The CDR3 covers 14 residues. The CDR3 reads CASSLGMFDYEQYF. CDR3 DNA sequence: TGTGCCAGCAGCCTCGGGATGTTTGATTACGAGCAGTACTTC.

This chain joins TRBV2 and TRBJ1-4; TRBD1 is a possible D gene (6 bases). Germline values: CDR1 SNHLY, CDR2 FYNNEI. CDR3 length: 14 residues. Trimming took 7 bases from V and 1 from J, leaving 10 bases between them. The CDR3 loop reads CASIRDKTNEKLFF. The CDR3 DNA follows: TGTGCCAGCATAAGGGACAAAACTAATGAAAAACTGTTTTTT.

CDR3 sequence reads: CASGQGGNTEAFF. CDR3 nucleotide sequence: TGTGCCAGCGGACAGGGTGGGAACACTGAAGCTTTCTTT. The chain recombines TRBV6-5 with TRBJ1-1, with TRBD1 matching over 8 bases. Germline CDR1 reads MNHEY; CDR2 reads SVGAGI. The J segment lost 1 base and the V segment lost 8 bases, leaving 3 bases of the junction unmatched. The CDR3 is 13 amino acids.

The chain couples TRBV5-6 to TRBJ2-1; D gene ambiguous. Germline V gene lookup returns CDR1 SGHDT and CDR2 YYEEEE. V was trimmed by 1 base and J by 5 bases, leaving 7 bases between them. This CDR3 has 13 amino acids. CDR3 in amino acids: CASSLLRNNEQFF. The CDR3 nucleotides are TGTGCCAGCAGCTTGTTGCGGAACAATGAGCAGTTCTTC.

The chain uses TRBV29-1 and TRBJ2-1; 8 bases map to TRBD2. This CDR3 has 15 residues. Germline CDR1 is SQVTM and CDR2 is ANQGSEA. Germline trimming cut 6 bases from V and 4 bases from J; bases unmatched to any gene: 11. The CDR3 sequence: CSVNSGRGPYNEQFF. The CDR3 DNA follows: TGCAGCGTAAACTCCGGGAGGGGACCGTACAATGAGCAGTTCTTC.

The chain couples TRBV7-9 to TRBJ2-7; no reliable D call. Germline V gene lookup returns CDR1 SEHNR and CDR2 FQNEAQ (reference sequence). Trimming removed 2 bases from V and 3 bases from J, with 8 bases in between. CDR3 length equals 13 residues. Here the CDR3 DNA reads TGTGCCAGCAGCTTATCGACGGGCTACGAGCAGTACTTC. Translating it yields CASSLSTGYEQYF.

The genes are TRBV6-5 and TRBJ1-2, with D possibly being TRBD1 (5 bases). The CDR3 is made up of 14 amino acids. V was cut by 1 base and J by 6 bases, with 12 bases left in between. In germline, CDR1 is MNHEY, CDR2 SVGAGI. The CDR3 is CASSYLGVRNGYTF. CDR3 bases: TGTGCCAGCAGTTACTTAGGGGTTAGGAATGGCTACACCTTC.